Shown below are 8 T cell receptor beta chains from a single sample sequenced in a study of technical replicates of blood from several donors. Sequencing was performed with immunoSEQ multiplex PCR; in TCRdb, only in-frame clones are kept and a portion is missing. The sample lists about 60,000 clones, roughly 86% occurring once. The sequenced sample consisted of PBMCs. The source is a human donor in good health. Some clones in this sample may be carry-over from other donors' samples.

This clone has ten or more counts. CDR3 sequence: CASSLRANTEAFF. As DNA, the CDR3 is TGTGCCAGCAGCCTCAGGGCGAACACTGAAGCTTTCTTT. The V and J genes are TRBV5-4 and TRBJ1-1; a possible D gene is TRBD1 (5 bases). CDR1 and CDR2 (germline): SGHNT, YYREEE (reference sequence). With 4 bases removed from V and 1 base from J, the gap between germline ends came to 8 bases. The CDR3 totals 13 residues.

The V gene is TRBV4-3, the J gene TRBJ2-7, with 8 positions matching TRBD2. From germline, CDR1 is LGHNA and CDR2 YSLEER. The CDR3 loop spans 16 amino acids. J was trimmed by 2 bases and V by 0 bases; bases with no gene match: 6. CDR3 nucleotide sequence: TGCGCCAGCAGCCAAGACAATAGCGGGAACCCCTACGAGCAGTACTTC. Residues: CASSQDNSGNPYEQYF.

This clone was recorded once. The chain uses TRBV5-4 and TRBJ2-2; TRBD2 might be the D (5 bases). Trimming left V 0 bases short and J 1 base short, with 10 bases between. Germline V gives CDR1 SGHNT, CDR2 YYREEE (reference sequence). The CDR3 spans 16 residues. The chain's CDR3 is CASSLAGVKNTGELFF. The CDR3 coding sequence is TGTGCCAGCAGCTTGGCCGGGGTTAAGAACACCGGGGAGCTGTTTTTT. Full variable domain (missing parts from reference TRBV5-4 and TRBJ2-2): ETGVTQSPTHLIKTRGQQVTLRCSSQSGHNTVSWYQQALGQGPQFIFQYYREEENGRGNFPPRFSGLQFPNYSSELNVNALELDDSALYLCASSLAGVKNTGELFFGEGSRLTVL.

The CDR3 region is CATDRAGATYEQYF. The CDR3 coding sequence is TGTGCCACAGATCGCGCAGGGGCAACCTACGAGCAGTACTTC. The V gene is TRBV7-8, the J gene TRBJ2-7, with D tentatively TRBD1 (6 bases). This CDR3 spans 14 amino acids. Between the trimmed V and J ends, which lost 10 bases and 2 bases, there was a span of 18 bases. CDR1 and CDR2 from the germline V gene are SGHVS and FQNEAQ. The full variable domain, in which reference TRBV7-8 and TRBJ2-7 provide the parts outside the CDR3, is GAGVSQSPRYKVAKRGQDVALRCDPISGHVSLFWYQQALGQGPEFLTYFQNEAQLDKSGLPSDRFFAERPEGSVSTLKIQRTQQEDSAVYLCATDRAGATYEQYFGPGTRLTVT.

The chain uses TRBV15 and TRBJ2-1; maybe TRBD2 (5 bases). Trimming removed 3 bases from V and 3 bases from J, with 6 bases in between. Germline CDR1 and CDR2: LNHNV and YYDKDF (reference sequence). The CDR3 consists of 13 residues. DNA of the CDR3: TGTGCCACCAGCAGCCGGGACTACAATGAGCAGTTCTTC. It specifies CATSSRDYNEQFF.

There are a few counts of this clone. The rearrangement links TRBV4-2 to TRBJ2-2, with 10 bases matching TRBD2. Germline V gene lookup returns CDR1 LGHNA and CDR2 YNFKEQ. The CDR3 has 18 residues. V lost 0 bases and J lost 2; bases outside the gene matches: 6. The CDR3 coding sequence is TGTGCCAGCAGCCAAGAGGCGATAGCGGGGGGAAACACCGGGGAGCTGTTTTTT. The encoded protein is CASSQEAIAGGNTGELFF.

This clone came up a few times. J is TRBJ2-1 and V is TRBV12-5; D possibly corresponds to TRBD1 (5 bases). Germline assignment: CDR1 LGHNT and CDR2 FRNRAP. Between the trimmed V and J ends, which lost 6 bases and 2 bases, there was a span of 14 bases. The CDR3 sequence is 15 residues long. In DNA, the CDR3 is TGTGCTAGTGGCCGCCAGGGCCAGACCTACAATGAGCAGTTCTTC. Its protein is CASGRQGQTYNEQFF.

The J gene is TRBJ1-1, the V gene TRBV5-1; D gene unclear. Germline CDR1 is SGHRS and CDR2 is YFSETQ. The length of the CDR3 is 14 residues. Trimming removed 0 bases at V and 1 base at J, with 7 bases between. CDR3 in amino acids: CASSLAPGNTEAFF. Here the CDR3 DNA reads TGCGCCAGCAGCTTGGCTCCGGGGAACACTGAAGCTTTCTTT.